The TCR beta chain under discussion was sequenced for a study of T cell responses to AZD1222 COVID-19 vaccine. Method: immunoSEQ multiplex PCR; TCRdb's copy keeps in-frame clones and lacks some. The repertoire holds 70,000 to 90,000 clones, with almost 80% as singletons. Study-wide results and limits: Along spike, vaccine-associated CD4 TCRs were found throughout, with dominance at 160-218 and 743-854. It should be noted that donors were predominantly white British and more often female, and clonal diversity was possibly underestimated. Unmutated variant regions are reportedly targeted by nearly half of spike-specific TCRs.

A note on this clone: Its specificity is not known.

The TCR sequence derives from an adult in good health. This sample comprised peripheral blood, obtained on day 0 of AZD1222 vaccination.

CDR3 residues: CSVDREGTSNEQFF. DNA for the CDR3: TGCAGCGTTGACAGGGAGGGGACATCGAATGAGCAGTTCTTC. The V and J genes are TRBV29-1 and TRBJ2-1; tentative D call: TRBD2 (7 bases). Trimming removed 3 bases from V and 7 bases from J, with 16 bases in between. The CDR3 runs to 14 residues. From germline, CDR1 is SQVTM and CDR2 ANQGSEA.